The next 30 T cell receptor beta chains were all read from a single sample in a study of CD8+CD57+ T cells in acquired aplastic anemia. Patients who underwent sequencing had shown CD8+CD57+ cell expansion by flow cytometry. The template used for profiling TCR beta VDJ and CDR3 was genomic DNA. TCRdb re-analysed the reads in MiXCR, keeping a single row per CDR3 protein. The table lists hundreds of thousands of distinct CDR3 sequences, 56% of them singletons. The sequencing input was sorted CD4+, CD8+, or CD8+CD57+ T cells (not recorded which) from PBMCs. The origin of the receptors is a human donor with aplastic anemia.

This clonotype has just a few counts. The chain links TRBV2 to TRBJ1-5; TRBD1 matches 9 bases. The CDR3 has 14 amino acids. CDR1 is SNHLY, CDR2 FYNNEI, per germline. V lost 1 base and J lost 7; bases outside the gene matches: 2. CDR3 in DNA: TGTGCCAGCAGTGAAGAGGGGACAGGGCAGCCCCAGCATTTT. Protein sequence: CASSEEGTGQPQHF.

V and J are TRBV5-1 and TRBJ1-1, with 7 bases aligning to TRBD1. Germline V gives CDR1 SGHRS, CDR2 YFSETQ. The CDR3 length is 16 residues. V lost 0 bases to trimming and J lost 0 bases; unmatched junction nucleotides: 5. CDR3: CASSLEITGVNTEAFF. In nucleotides, the CDR3 is TGCGCCAGCAGCTTGGAAATTACAGGGGTGAACACTGAAGCTTTCTTT.

The J gene is TRBJ2-7, the V gene TRBV7-3; 10 nucleotides match TRBD2. The trim removed 3 bases at V and 7 bases at J, leaving 0 bases unmatched. There are 12 residues in the CDR3. Germline-derived CDR1 and CDR2 are SGHTA and FQGTGA. CDR3 amino acids: CASSFSGREQYF. CDR3 in DNA: TGTGCCAGCAGCTTTAGCGGGAGGGAGCAGTACTTC.

The chain is built from TRBV5-1 and TRBJ1-1; 7 bases are shared with TRBD1. Unmatched junction bases numbered 10, after V lost 0 bases and J lost 8 bases. The CDR3 is 15 amino acids. Germline V gives CDR1 SGHRS, CDR2 YFSETQ. The CDR3 sequence is CASSLGYRGSSEAFF. The CDR3, as DNA: TGCGCCAGCAGCTTGGGTTACAGGGGCAGCTCCGAAGCTTTCTTT. The whole variable domain, filled in from reference TRBV5-1 and TRBJ1-1, reads KAGVTQTPRYLIKTRGQQVTLSCSPISGHRSVSWYQQTPGQGLQFLFEYFSETQRNKGNFPGRFSGRQFSNSRSEMNVSTLELGDSALYLCASSLGYRGSSEAFFGQGTRLTVV.

The chain recombines TRBV7-2 with TRBJ2-7; perhaps D is TRBD1 or TRBD2 (5 bases each). This CDR3 contains 12 residues. Germline V gives CDR1 SGHTA, CDR2 FQGNSA. V was clipped by 10 bases and J by 4 bases, with 14 bases between them. In DNA form, the CDR3 reads TGTGCCACTCGGGGCCTAACATACGAGCAGTACTTC. Translated: CATRGLTYEQYF.

The chain recombines TRBV6-4 with TRBJ2-1; D may be TRBD2 (6 bases). Germline CDR1 and CDR2: MRHNA and SNTAGT. Trimming took 5 bases from V and 1 from J, leaving 15 bases between them. The CDR3 is made up of 16 amino acids. CDR3 region: CASSPGTEGSYNEQFF. CDR3 sequence (DNA): TGTGCCAGCAGTCCGGGGACTGAGGGTTCCTACAATGAGCAGTTCTTC.

The chain carries TRBV5-1 and TRBJ2-1; possibly TRBD2 for D (6 bases). V was pared by 7 bases and J by 8 bases, with 19 bases between. Germline assignment: CDR1 SGHRS and CDR2 YFSETQ. The CDR3 consists of 14 residues. In DNA, the CDR3 is TGCGCCAGCGGCCCAGGAGGGGTCCGAGATGAGCAGTTCTTC. Protein: CASGPGGVRDEQFF. Variable domain in full (rest from reference TRBV5-1 and TRBJ2-1): KAGVTQTPRYLIKTRGQQVTLSCSPISGHRSVSWYQQTPGQGLQFLFEYFSETQRNKGNFPGRFSGRQFSNSRSEMNVSTLELGDSALYLCASGPGGVRDEQFFGPGTRLTVL.

The gene calls are TRBV25-1 and TRBJ2-3; D unresolved. This CDR3 is built from 14 residues. V was trimmed by 3 bases and J by 3 bases, leaving 10 bases between them. Germline V gives CDR1 MGHDK, CDR2 SYGVNS. The CDR3 spells CASSDPSQTDTQYF. CDR3 DNA sequence: TGTGCCAGCAGTGACCCCTCGCAGACAGATACGCAGTATTTT.

This clonotype was seen a handful of times. The chain couples TRBV7-2 to TRBJ1-5, with D possibly TRBD1 on 6 matching bases. The CDR3 totals 15 residues. Germline V CDR1 and CDR2: SGHTA, FQGNSA. Trimming took 5 bases from V and 7 from J, leaving 18 bases between them. DNA for the CDR3: TGTGCCAGCAGCGCCACAGGGATCGGCAGCCAGCCCCAGCATTTT. It encodes CASSATGIGSQPQHF.

The V call is TRBV2, the J call TRBJ1-4; D is unclear. Trimming shortened V by 7 bases and J by 5 bases, and 17 bases separated the two germline ends. Germline assignment: CDR1 SNHLY and CDR2 FYNNEI. The CDR3 is 15 amino acids. In DNA, the CDR3 is TGTGCCAGCATCCTTGGGCGAAAAGTCAATGAAAAACTGTTTTTT. It encodes CASILGRKVNEKLFF.

This clonotype was observed many times. The rearrangement uses TRBV6-5 and TRBJ1-6; perhaps TRBD1 as D (6 bases). V lost 0 bases and J lost 0, with 9 bases in between. The CDR3 covers 17 residues. Germline CDR1 MNHEY, CDR2 SVGAGI. The DNA for the CDR3 is TGTGCCAGCAGTTACTCGGGGGCGAGCTCCTATAATTCACCCCTCCACTTT. Its protein product is CASSYSGASSYNSPLHF.

This clonotype showed up many times. V is TRBV30 and J is TRBJ2-5; no clear D gene. Per germline, CDR1 GTSNPN and CDR2 SVGIG (reference sequence). CDR3 length: 13 residues. The germline V and J ends were trimmed by 2 bases and 4 bases, with 11 bases remaining between them. Here the CDR3 reads CAWSNTLGETQYF. CDR3 nucleotides: TGTGCCTGGAGTAATACTCTGGGAGAGACCCAGTACTTC.

In the case of this clonotype: This CDR3 is missing its conserved last phenylalanine or tryptophan, likely due to a read error. V and J are TRBV20-1 and TRBJ2-7; tentatively, D is TRBD2 (6 bases). This CDR3 contains 14 residues. The germline V gene encodes CDR1 DFQATT and CDR2 SNEGSKA (reference sequence). Trimming removed 5 bases at V and 2 bases at J, with 16 bases between. This chain's CDR3 is CSAQTSRWAYEQYL. The CDR3 DNA is TGCAGTGCTCAAACTAGCAGGTGGGCCTACGAGCAGTACCTC.

This clonotype was seen many times. V is TRBV6-6 and J is TRBJ1-4; the match to TRBD1 covers 11 bases. Losses at the gene ends were 6 bases for V and 6 bases for J; bases not matched to a gene: 3. From germline, CDR1 is MNHNY and CDR2 SVGAGI (reference sequence). This CDR3 has 14 amino acids. For the CDR3, the DNA is TGTGCCAGCAGCGGACAGGGGGCATATGAAAAACTGTTTTTT. This gives the protein CASSGQGAYEKLFF.

Many counts were recorded for this clonotype. This sequence joins TRBV7-3 and TRBJ2-5; 8 positions match TRBD2. This CDR3 comprises 15 residues. Losses at the gene ends were 5 bases for V and 5 bases for J; bases not matched to a gene: 10. Germline V gene lookup returns CDR1 SGHTA and CDR2 FQGTGA. CDR3 sequence: CASSDGGASWETQYF. The CDR3 DNA reads as TGTGCCAGCAGCGACGGGGGGGCTTCATGGGAGACCCAGTACTTC.

This CDR3 is CSLGGGGNEQFF. CDR3 in DNA: TGCAGTCTCGGTGGGGGGGGCAATGAGCAGTTCTTC. The chain links TRBV29-1 to TRBJ2-1; 7 nucleotides align to TRBD2. The CDR3 covers 12 residues. Per the germline V gene, CDR1 is SQVTM and CDR2 is ANQGSEA.

The chain combines TRBV27 with TRBJ2-7; the match to TRBD1 covers 10 bases. Germline values: CDR1 MNHEY, CDR2 SMNVEV (reference sequence). The junction had 11 bases not matched to a gene; V was cut back by 5 bases and J by 4 bases. This CDR3 is 16 amino acids long. The CDR3 coding sequence is TGTGCCAGCAGTGATCCGGGACAGGGGTTGAGTTACGAGCAGTACTTC. Protein: CASSDPGQGLSYEQYF.

This clonotype was recorded at least ten times. V is TRBV5-8 and J is TRBJ2-1; D uncertain. V gave up 2 bases and J gave up 12 bases, with 18 bases separating them. Germline V gives CDR1 SGHTS, CDR2 YDEGEE. The CDR3 length is 14 residues. The chain's CDR3 is CASSFGPKGPGQFF. The CDR3 DNA is TGTGCCAGCAGCTTCGGGCCCAAAGGGCCGGGGCAGTTCTTC.

This chain links TRBV14 with TRBJ2-7, with TRBD1 matching over 9 bases. Trimming took 8 bases from V and 0 from J; bases not matched to a gene: 5. Germline CDR1 is SGHDN and CDR2 is FVKESK. The CDR3 loop spans 14 amino acids. CDR3 bases: TGTGCCAGCTCCGAACAGGGGGCCTCCTACGAGCAGTACTTC. Encoded protein: CASSEQGASYEQYF.

Worth noting for this clonotype: One base away lies a much larger clone, so this may be a sequencing read error. The chain joins TRBV3-1 to TRBJ2-1; either TRBD1 or TRBD2 may supply D (5 bases each). This CDR3 spans 15 amino acids. Germline V gives CDR1 LGHDT, CDR2 YNNKEL (reference sequence). The CDR3 reads CASTQSRGPYSEQFF. The CDR3, as DNA: TGTGCCAGCACACAGTCTAGGGGACCCTACAGTGAGCAGTTCTTC.

V and J are TRBV7-2 and TRBJ2-5, with 10 nucleotides matching TRBD1. The CDR3 runs to 15 residues. Unmatched junction bases numbered 5, after V lost 5 bases and J lost 2 bases. Germline values: CDR1 SGHTA, CDR2 FQGNSA. The CDR3 nucleotides are TGTGCCAGCAGCCTGGGACAGGGGATGCAAGAGACCCAGTACTTC. Residues: CASSLGQGMQETQYF.

This clonotype appeared once. The chain's CDR3 is CASSTTRGENLYEQYF. CDR3 nucleotide sequence: TGTGCCAGCAGCACGACCAGGGGGGAAAACCTCTACGAGCAGTACTTC. This rearrangement joins TRBV7-8 to TRBJ2-7, with D possibly TRBD1 on 7 matching bases. The CDR3 has 16 residues. Trimming took off 5 bases at V and 3 bases at J, with 20 bases between the two ends. Germline CDR1 SGHVS, CDR2 FQNEAQ.

This clonotype was found many times. The gene calls are TRBV6-2 or TRBV6-3 and TRBJ2-5; perhaps TRBD2 as D (6 bases). The CDR3 is 13 amino acids. Trimming stripped 5 bases from V and 5 bases from J, with 12 bases between. Germline V CDR1 and CDR2: MNHEY, SVGEGT. The CDR3 nucleotides read TGTGCCAGCAGTAACCGGGACTCCGAGACCCAGTACTTC. Its translation is CASSNRDSETQYF.

Concerning this clonotype: This may come from a read error, since a much larger clone is one base off. V gene TRBV3-1 combines with J gene TRBJ2-1; D is possibly TRBD2 (5 bases). Germline CDR1 is LGHDT and CDR2 is YNNKEL (reference sequence). The CDR3 sequence is 14 residues long. With 2 bases removed from V and 5 bases from J, the gap between germline ends came to 10 bases. The CDR3 protein is CASSQSTRDNEQFF. CDR3 in DNA: TGTGCCAGCAGCCAAAGTACGAGGGACAATGAGCAGTTCTTC.

This clonotype was detected only a few times. The rearrangement links TRBV29-1 to TRBJ1-1, with D possibly TRBD1 on 5 matching bases. Germline CDR1 SQVTM, CDR2 ANQGSEA. V lost 4 bases to trimming and J lost 0 bases, with 9 bases between them. The CDR3 is 13 amino acids. CDR3 amino acids: CSVAQVMNTEAFF. CDR3 DNA sequence: TGCAGCGTTGCACAGGTAATGAACACTGAAGCTTTCTTT.

This clonotype was seen at least ten times. This chain connects TRBV4-2 to TRBJ2-7, with 9 positions matching TRBD1. V shed 1 base and J 12 bases; nucleotides not matched to a gene: 7. Germline lookup yields CDR1 LGHNA and CDR2 YNFKEQ. The CDR3 loop spans 13 amino acids. The CDR3 reads CASSQGPGQGMYF. The DNA for the CDR3 is TGTGCCAGCAGCCAAGGGCCGGGACAGGGTATGTACTTC.

A single count supports this clonotype. V and J are TRBV9 and TRBJ2-7, with 7 nucleotides matching TRBD1. V lost 0 bases and J lost 6; bases outside the gene matches: 15. There are 17 residues in the CDR3. CDR1 and CDR2 (germline): SGDLS, YYNGEE. DNA for the CDR3: TGTGCCAGCAGCGTAGAACTGGGGGACAGAAATCTACGCGAGCAGTACTTC. Its translation: CASSVELGDRNLREQYF.

The rearrangement joins TRBV29-1 to TRBJ1-2, with D tentatively TRBD1 (6 bases). CDR1 SQVTM and CDR2 ANQGSEA come from the germline V gene. The ends were cut back, 7 bases at V and 4 bases at J, with 10 bases in the middle. CDR3 length: 11 amino acids. For the CDR3, the DNA is TGCAGCGCGGACAGCTTCTATGGCTACACCTTC. Amino acid sequence: CSADSFYGYTF.

This clonotype was counted at least ten times. The rearrangement links TRBV5-1 to TRBJ1-2, with TRBD1 matching over 8 bases. Germline assignment: CDR1 SGHRS and CDR2 YFSETQ. The CDR3 is 18 amino acids. Germline trimming cut 0 bases from V and 2 bases from J; bases unmatched to any gene: 12. CDR3 coding DNA: TGCGCCAGCAGCTTGGCGGGGACAGGTGGAGTCTCCAACTATGGCTACACCTTC. As protein: CASSLAGTGGVSNYGYTF.

The chain has TRBV24-1 and TRBJ2-2, with TRBD1 matching over 7 bases. Germline values: CDR1 KGHDR, CDR2 SFDVKD. The CDR3 runs to 15 residues. Trimming took 3 bases from V and 4 from J; bases not matched to a gene: 4. CDR3 in amino acids: CATSDPGQPTGELFF. The CDR3, as DNA: TGTGCCACCAGTGATCCGGGACAGCCCACCGGGGAGCTGTTTTTT.